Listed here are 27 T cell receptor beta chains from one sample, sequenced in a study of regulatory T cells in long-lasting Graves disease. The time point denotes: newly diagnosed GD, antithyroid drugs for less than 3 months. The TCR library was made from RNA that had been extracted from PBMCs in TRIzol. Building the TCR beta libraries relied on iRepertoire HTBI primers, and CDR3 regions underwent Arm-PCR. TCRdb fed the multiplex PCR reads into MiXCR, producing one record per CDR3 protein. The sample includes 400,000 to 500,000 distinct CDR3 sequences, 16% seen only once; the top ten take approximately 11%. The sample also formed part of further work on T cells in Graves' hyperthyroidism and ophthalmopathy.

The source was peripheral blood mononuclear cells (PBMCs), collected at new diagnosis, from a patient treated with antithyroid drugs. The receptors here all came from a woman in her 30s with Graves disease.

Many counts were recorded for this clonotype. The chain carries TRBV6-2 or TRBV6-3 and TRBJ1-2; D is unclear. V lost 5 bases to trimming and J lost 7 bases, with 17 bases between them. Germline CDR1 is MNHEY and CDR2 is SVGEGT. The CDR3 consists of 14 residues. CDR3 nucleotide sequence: TGTGCCAGCAGTGCCTCACGAATACATCCTGGCTACACCTTC. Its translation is CASSASRIHPGYTF.

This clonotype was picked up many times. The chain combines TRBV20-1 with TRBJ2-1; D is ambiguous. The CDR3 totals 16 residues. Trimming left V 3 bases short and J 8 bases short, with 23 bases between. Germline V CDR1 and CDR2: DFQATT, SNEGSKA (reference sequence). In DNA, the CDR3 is TGCAGTGCTAGCGCGCGTAAGGCAACGGGCAGCGATGAGCAGTTCTTC. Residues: CSASARKATGSDEQFF.

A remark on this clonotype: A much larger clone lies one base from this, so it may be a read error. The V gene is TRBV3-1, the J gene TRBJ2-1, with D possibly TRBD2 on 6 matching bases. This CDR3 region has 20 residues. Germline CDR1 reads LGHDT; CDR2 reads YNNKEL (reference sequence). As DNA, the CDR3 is TGTGCCAGCATCCAAGATCGGGGGACGGGACCGAAAAGCTCCTACAATGAGCAGTTCTTC. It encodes CASIQDRGTGPKSSYNEQFF.

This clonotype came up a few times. The DNA of the CDR3 is TGCGCCAGCAGCCTCGGACAGGGAACGTTTGATGGCTACACCTTC. It codes for CASSLGQGTFDGYTF. The chain uses TRBV5-1 and TRBJ1-2; 8 nucleotides agree with TRBD1. The CDR3 consists of 15 residues. The germline CDR1 and CDR2 sequences are SGHRS and YFSETQ. V was pared by 4 bases and J by 6 bases, with 11 bases of the junction left unmatched.

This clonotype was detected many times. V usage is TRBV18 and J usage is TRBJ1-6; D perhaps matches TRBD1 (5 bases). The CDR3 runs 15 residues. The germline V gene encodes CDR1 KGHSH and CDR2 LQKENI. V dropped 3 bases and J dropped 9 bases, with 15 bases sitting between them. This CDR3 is CASSPERMGLSPLHF. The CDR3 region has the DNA TGTGCCAGCTCACCCGAGCGGATGGGGCTTTCACCCCTCCACTTT.

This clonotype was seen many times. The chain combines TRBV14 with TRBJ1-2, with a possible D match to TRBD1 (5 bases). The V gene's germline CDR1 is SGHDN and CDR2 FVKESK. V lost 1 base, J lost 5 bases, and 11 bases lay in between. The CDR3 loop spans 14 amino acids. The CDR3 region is CASSQGGHIYGYTF. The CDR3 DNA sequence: TGTGCCAGCAGCCAAGGCGGACATATTTATGGCTACACCTTC.

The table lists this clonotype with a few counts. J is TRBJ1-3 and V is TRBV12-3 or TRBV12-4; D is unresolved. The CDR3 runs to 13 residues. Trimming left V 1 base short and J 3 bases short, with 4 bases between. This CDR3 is CASSLEDGNTIYF. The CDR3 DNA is TGTGCCAGCAGTTTAGAGGATGGAAACACCATATATTTT.

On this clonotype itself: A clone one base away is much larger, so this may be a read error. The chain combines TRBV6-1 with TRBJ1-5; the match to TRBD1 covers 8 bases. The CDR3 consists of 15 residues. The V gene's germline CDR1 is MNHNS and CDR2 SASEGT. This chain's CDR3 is CTSTHGQGVGQPQHF. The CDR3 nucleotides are TGTACCAGCACCCATGGACAGGGAGTAGGTCAGCCCCAGCATTTT.

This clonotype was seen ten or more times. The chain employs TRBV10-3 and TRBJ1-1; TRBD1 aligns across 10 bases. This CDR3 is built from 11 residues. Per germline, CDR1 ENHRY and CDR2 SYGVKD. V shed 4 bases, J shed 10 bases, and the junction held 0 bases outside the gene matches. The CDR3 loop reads CAISGDRGAFF. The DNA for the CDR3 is TGTGCCATCAGTGGGGACAGGGGAGCTTTCTTT.

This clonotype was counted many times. CDR3 region: CASSPAWGEQFF. CDR3 nucleotides: TGTGCCAGCAGCCCCGCCTGGGGTGAGCAGTTCTTC. J is TRBJ2-1 and V is TRBV7-9; D is unresolved. Trimming took 5 bases from V and 9 from J, leaving 11 bases between them. The CDR3 spans 12 residues. CDR1 and CDR2 (germline): SEHNR, FQNEAQ (reference sequence).

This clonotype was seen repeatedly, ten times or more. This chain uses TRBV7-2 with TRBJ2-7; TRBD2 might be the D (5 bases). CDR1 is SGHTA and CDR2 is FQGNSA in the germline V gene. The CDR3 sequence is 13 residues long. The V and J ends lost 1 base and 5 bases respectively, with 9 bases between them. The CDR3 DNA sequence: TGTGCCAGCAGCTTAGGAGGGTGGGACGAGCAGTACTTC. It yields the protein CASSLGGWDEQYF.

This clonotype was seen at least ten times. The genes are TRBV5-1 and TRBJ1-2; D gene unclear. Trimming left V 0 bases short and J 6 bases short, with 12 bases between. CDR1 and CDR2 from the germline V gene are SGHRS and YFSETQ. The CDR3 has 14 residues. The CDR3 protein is CASSLEGLYDGYTF. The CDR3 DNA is TGCGCCAGCAGCTTGGAGGGCCTCTATGATGGCTACACCTTC.

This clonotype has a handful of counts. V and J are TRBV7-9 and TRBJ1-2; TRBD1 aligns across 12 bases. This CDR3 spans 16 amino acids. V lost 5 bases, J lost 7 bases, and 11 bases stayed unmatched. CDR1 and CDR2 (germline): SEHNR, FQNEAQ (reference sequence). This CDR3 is CASSPLRGQGASGYTF. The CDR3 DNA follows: TGTGCCAGCAGCCCCCTTAGGGGACAGGGGGCGTCTGGCTACACCTTC.

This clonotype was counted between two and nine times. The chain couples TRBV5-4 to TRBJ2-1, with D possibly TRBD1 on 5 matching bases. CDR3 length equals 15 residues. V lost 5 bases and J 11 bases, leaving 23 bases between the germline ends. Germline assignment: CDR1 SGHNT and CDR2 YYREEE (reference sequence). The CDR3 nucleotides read TGTGCCAGCAGGATCTGGGGCGTAACGGCCCTAAAGCAGTTCTTC. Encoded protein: CASRIWGVTALKQFF.

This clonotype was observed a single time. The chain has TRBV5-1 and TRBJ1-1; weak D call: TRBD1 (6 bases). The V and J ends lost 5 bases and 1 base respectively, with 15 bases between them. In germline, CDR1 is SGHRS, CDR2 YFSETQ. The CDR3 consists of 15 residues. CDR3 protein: CASRPGAQRNTEAFF. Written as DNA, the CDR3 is TGCGCCAGCAGACCAGGGGCGCAGAGGAACACTGAAGCTTTCTTT.

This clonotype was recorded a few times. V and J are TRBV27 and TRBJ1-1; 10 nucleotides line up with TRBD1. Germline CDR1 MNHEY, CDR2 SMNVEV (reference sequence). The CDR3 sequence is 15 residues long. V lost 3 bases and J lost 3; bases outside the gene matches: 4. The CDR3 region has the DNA TGTGCCAGCAGTTTTTTAGGACAGGGGGACACTGAAGCTTTCTTT. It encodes CASSFLGQGDTEAFF.

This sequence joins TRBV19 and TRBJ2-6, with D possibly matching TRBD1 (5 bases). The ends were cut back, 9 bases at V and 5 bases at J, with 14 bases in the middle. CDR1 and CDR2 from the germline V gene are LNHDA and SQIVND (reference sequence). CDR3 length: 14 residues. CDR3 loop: CASLDPDRANVLTF. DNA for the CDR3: TGTGCCAGCTTAGACCCGGACAGGGCCAACGTCCTGACTTTC.

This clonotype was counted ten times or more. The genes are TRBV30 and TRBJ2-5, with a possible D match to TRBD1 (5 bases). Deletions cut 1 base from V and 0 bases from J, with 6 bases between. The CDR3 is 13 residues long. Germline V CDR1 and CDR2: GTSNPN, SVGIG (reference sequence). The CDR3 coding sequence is TGTGCCTGGAGTGAGGACAACCAAGAGACCCAGTACTTC. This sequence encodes CAWSEDNQETQYF.

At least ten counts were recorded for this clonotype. The CDR3 loop is CASSYLGTSGRRPYEQYF. CDR3 DNA: TGTGCCAGCAGTTACCTAGGGACTAGCGGGAGAAGGCCCTACGAGCAGTACTTC. The V call is TRBV6-2 or TRBV6-3, the J call TRBJ2-7; 14 bases match TRBD2. CDR3 size: 18 residues. Germline-derived CDR1 and CDR2 are MNHEY and SVGEGT. V was pared by 2 bases and J by 2 bases, with 8 bases of the junction left unmatched.

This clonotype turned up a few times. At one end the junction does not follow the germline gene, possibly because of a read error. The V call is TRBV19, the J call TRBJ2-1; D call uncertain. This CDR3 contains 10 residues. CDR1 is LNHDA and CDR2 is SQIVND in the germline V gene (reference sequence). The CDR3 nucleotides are TGTGCCACCCGGCGCAATGAGCTGTTCTTC. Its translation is CATRRNELFF.

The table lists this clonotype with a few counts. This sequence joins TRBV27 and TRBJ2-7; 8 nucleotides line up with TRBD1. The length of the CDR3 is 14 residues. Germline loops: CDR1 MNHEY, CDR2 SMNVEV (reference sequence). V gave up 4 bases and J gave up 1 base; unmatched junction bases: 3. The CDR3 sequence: CASSYRDRSYEQYF. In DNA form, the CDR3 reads TGTGCCAGCAGTTACCGGGACAGGTCCTACGAGCAGTACTTC.

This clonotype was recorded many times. CDR3 in amino acids: CAISAMGLAEADTQYF. The CDR3 nucleotides read TGTGCCATCAGTGCCATGGGACTAGCGGAGGCAGATACGCAGTATTTT. V usage is TRBV10-3 and J usage is TRBJ2-3; 11 nucleotides agree with TRBD2. CDR1 is ENHRY and CDR2 is SYGVKD in the germline V gene. The CDR3 length is 16 residues. J gave up 4 bases and V 4 bases, and 7 bases lay outside the gene matches.

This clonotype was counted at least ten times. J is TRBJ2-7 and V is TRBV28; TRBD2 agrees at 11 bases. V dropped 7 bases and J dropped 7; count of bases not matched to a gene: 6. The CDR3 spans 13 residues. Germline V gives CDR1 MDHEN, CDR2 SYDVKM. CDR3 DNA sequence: TGTGCCAGCATTGGGGCTAGCGGGAGGGAGCAGTACTTC. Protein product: CASIGASGREQYF.

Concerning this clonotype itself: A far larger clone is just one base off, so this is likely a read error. CDR3 sequence (DNA): TGTGCCAGCAGCCCAAGCTCCTACGAGCAGTTCTTC. Its protein is CASSPSSYEQFF. The J gene is TRBJ2-1, the V gene TRBV2; D unresolved. This CDR3 comprises 12 residues. Per the germline V gene, CDR1 is SNHLY and CDR2 is FYNNEI. V shed 6 bases and J shed 10 bases, with 13 bases lying between them.

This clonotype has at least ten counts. The CDR3 nucleotides are TGTGCCAGCAATACAGGGAATAGCAATCAGCCCCAGCATTTT. This codes for CASNTGNSNQPQHF. The rearrangement links TRBV2 to TRBJ1-5; tentatively, D is TRBD1 (6 bases). The ends were cut back, 7 bases at V and 0 bases at J, with 10 bases in the middle. CDR3 length: 14 residues. Germline V CDR1 and CDR2: SNHLY, FYNNEI.

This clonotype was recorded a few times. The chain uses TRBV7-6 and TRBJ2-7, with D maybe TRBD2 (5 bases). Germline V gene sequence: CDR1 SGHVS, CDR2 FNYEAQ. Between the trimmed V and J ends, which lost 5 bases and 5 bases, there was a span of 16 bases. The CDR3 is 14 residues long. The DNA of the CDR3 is TGTGCCAGCAGCCCCCCGGACTTTGTGGACGAGCAGTACTTC. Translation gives CASSPPDFVDEQYF.

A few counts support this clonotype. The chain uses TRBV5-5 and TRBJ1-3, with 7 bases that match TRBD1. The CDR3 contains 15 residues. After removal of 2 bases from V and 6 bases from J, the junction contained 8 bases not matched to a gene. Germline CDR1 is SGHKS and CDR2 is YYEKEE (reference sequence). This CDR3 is CASSFGGTDLNTIYF. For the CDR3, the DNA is TGTGCCAGCAGCTTCGGTGGGACAGATTTAAACACCATATATTTT.